These 32 T cell receptor beta chains share one sample of origin, sequenced in a study of cytomegalovirus exposure and HLA in healthy donors. Vbeta (60) and Jbeta (13) primers were used in the PCR. This table comes from immunoSEQ multiplex PCR, and its TCRdb copy is limited to in-frame clones, with some not included. Of roughly 130,000 clones in the sample, 82% are singletons; the top ten hold approximately 11%. The sequenced material came from PBMCs. These receptors were collected from a male donor in good health and CMV-seropositive.

To note about this clone: Different DNA sequences within this sample yield the same CDR3. The rearrangement joins TRBV5-4 to TRBJ2-7; 8 bases line up with TRBD2. There are 17 residues in the CDR3. V shed 2 bases, J shed 1 base, and the junction held 11 bases outside the gene matches. Per germline, CDR1 SGHNT and CDR2 YYREEE (reference sequence). The CDR3: CASSFSLAGGKSYEQYF. CDR3 bases: TGTGCCAGCAGCTTTTCACTGGCGGGAGGTAAATCCTACGAGCAGTACTTC.

This clone was detected a few times. The chain joins TRBV28 to TRBJ1-1, with D perhaps TRBD1 (6 bases). The CDR3 covers 14 residues. The ends were cut back, 5 bases at V and 6 bases at J, with 16 bases in the middle. CDR1 and CDR2 (germline): MDHEN, SYDVKM. The CDR3, as DNA: TGTGCCAGCAGTCCGCCCCGACAGGTCGCTGAAGCTTTCTTT. It specifies CASSPPRQVAEAFF.

The chain combines TRBV21-1 with TRBJ1-1; the DNA was not compared with TRBD1, the D call given in the table. TRBV21-1 is flagged as a pseudogene. The CDR3 consists of 18 residues. CDR3 sequence reads: CASSKGAPPRGLVTEAFF. In DNA form, the CDR3 reads TGTGCCAGCAGCAAAGGGGCCCCCCCAAGGGGTTTAGTCACTGAAGCTTTCTTT.

V usage is TRBV19 and J usage is TRBJ1-3; D is uncertain. Germline V gives CDR1 LNHDA, CDR2 SQIVND (reference sequence). This CDR3 is built from 14 residues. Trimming shortened V by 5 bases and J by 0 bases, and 8 bases separated the two germline ends. CDR3: CASSRLGSGNTIYF. DNA for the CDR3: TGTGCCAGTAGTCGACTGGGCTCTGGAAACACCATATATTTT.

This chain joins TRBV15 and TRBJ1-1; TRBD1 agrees at 8 bases. The ends lost 5 bases at V and 0 bases at J; junction bases unmatched: 11. Germline CDR1 LNHNV, CDR2 YYDKDF (reference sequence). The CDR3 runs to 17 residues. CDR3: CATSRWTGLLMNTEAFF. DNA for the CDR3: TGTGCCACCAGCCGATGGACAGGGTTACTCATGAACACTGAAGCTTTCTTT.

The genes are TRBV18 and TRBJ2-1; TRBD2 is a possible D gene (5 bases). Trimming took 4 bases from V and 6 from J, leaving 19 bases between them. This CDR3 contains 16 residues. Germline V lookup: CDR1 KGHSH, CDR2 LQKENI. Here the CDR3 reads CASSRNSGGLVNEQFF. The CDR3 DNA follows: TGTGCCAGCTCACGTAATTCCGGCGGGCTTGTCAATGAGCAGTTCTTC. Drawing the rest from reference TRBV18 and TRBJ2-1, the complete variable domain is NAGVMQNPRHLVRRRGQEARLRCSPMKGHSHVYWYRQLPEEGLKFMVYLQKENIIDESGMPKERFSAEFPKEGPSILRIQQVVRGDSAAYFCASSRNSGGLVNEQFFGPGTRLTVL.

The V gene is TRBV29-1, the J gene TRBJ2-6, with 7 bases lining up with TRBD1. The V and J ends lost 0 bases and 0 bases, in that order; junction bases with no gene match: 5. CDR3 length: 17 residues. Germline lookup yields CDR1 SQVTM and CDR2 ANQGSEA. Here the CDR3 reads CSVEDWDRLSGANVLTF. CDR3 nucleotide sequence: TGCAGCGTTGAAGATTGGGACAGACTCTCTGGGGCCAACGTCCTGACTTTC.

This clone was observed a handful of times. The chain couples TRBV7-9 to TRBJ1-4; D perhaps matches TRBD1 (6 bases). Germline V gene lookup returns CDR1 SEHNR and CDR2 FQNEAQ (reference sequence). This CDR3 has 14 amino acids. The V gene lost 1 base and the J gene lost 10 bases, with 13 bases spanning the gap. CDR3 residues: CASSLGQGWGKLFF. The CDR3 DNA reads as TGTGCCAGCAGCTTAGGGCAGGGGTGGGGAAAACTGTTTTTT.

The chain combines TRBV18 with TRBJ1-4; TRBD1 matches at 9 bases. Germline lookup yields CDR1 KGHSH and CDR2 LQKENI. This CDR3 has 16 amino acids. Trimming at V came to 6 bases and at J to 0 bases, leaving 5 bases not matched to a gene. The CDR3 is CASSRDRDSTNEKLFF. CDR3 coding DNA: TGTGCCAGCTCCAGGGACAGGGACTCAACTAATGAAAAACTGTTTTTT. Supplemented by reference TRBV18 and TRBJ1-4, the full variable domain reads NAGVMQNPRHLVRRRGQEARLRCSPMKGHSHVYWYRQLPEEGLKFMVYLQKENIIDESGMPKERFSAEFPKEGPSILRIQQVVRGDSAAYFCASSRDRDSTNEKLFFGSGTQLSVL.

V usage is TRBV15 and J usage is TRBJ2-5, with 15 bases fitting TRBD2. The J segment lost 5 bases and the V segment lost 0 bases, leaving 7 bases of the junction unmatched. CDR1 and CDR2 (germline): LNHNV, YYDKDF (reference sequence). CDR3 length: 18 residues. This CDR3 reads CATSRDPLGLAGGETQYF. CDR3 DNA: TGTGCCACCAGCAGAGACCCTCTGGGACTAGCGGGAGGTGAGACCCAGTACTTC.

This clone turned up a few times. CDR3 residues: CASSQVIGELFF. The CDR3 coding sequence is TGTGCCAGCAGCCAAGTAATCGGGGAGCTGTTTTTT. The chain employs TRBV14 and TRBJ2-2; D unclear. CDR3 length: 12 amino acids. V lost 1 base to trimming and J lost 7 bases, with 4 bases between them. CDR1 is SGHDN and CDR2 is FVKESK in the germline V gene.

The J gene is TRBJ1-4, the V gene TRBV7-9; 7 nucleotides match TRBD1. Unmatched junction bases numbered 8, after V lost 3 bases and J lost 7 bases. CDR3 length: 15 amino acids. Per germline, CDR1 SEHNR and CDR2 FQNEAQ (reference sequence). Here the CDR3 reads CASSFHRGRGEKLFF. CDR3 in DNA: TGTGCCAGCAGCTTTCATAGGGGGCGCGGTGAAAAACTGTTTTTT.

V usage is TRBV4-3 and J usage is TRBJ1-5; 9 nucleotides agree with TRBD1. The V and J ends lost 4 bases and 4 bases, in that order; junction bases with no gene match: 5. The germline CDR1 and CDR2 sequences are LGHNA and YSLEER. CDR3 size: 15 residues. The CDR3, as DNA: TGCGCCAGCAGCCCAACGACAGGGGGAAATCAGCCCCAGCATTTT. It translates to CASSPTTGGNQPQHF.

The chain recombines TRBV28 with TRBJ1-5, with 7 nucleotides matching TRBD1. The CDR3 is made up of 14 amino acids. Germline trimming cut 8 bases from V and 2 bases from J; bases unmatched to any gene: 6. The germline V gene has CDR1 MDHEN and CDR2 SYDVKM. CDR3 sequence reads: CASCSGQGNQPQHF. The DNA of the CDR3 is TGTGCCAGCTGTTCCGGACAGGGCAATCAGCCCCAGCATTTT.

V usage is TRBV5-4 and J usage is TRBJ2-7, with TRBD2 matching 11 bases. Germline-derived CDR1 and CDR2 are SGHNT and YYREEE (reference sequence). The CDR3 spans 15 residues. Trimming at V came to 3 bases and at J to 6 bases, leaving 8 bases not matched to a gene. The CDR3 spells CASSYIAGGGGEQYF. The CDR3, as DNA: TGTGCCAGCAGCTACATAGCGGGAGGGGGTGGCGAGCAGTACTTC.

V gene TRBV5-8 combines with J gene TRBJ1-5; D is unclear. V gave up 4 bases and J gave up 7 bases, with 12 bases separating them. Germline V CDR1 and CDR2: SGHTS, YDEGEE. This CDR3 has 13 residues. CDR3: CASSSLREQPQHF. Written as DNA, the CDR3 is TGTGCCAGCAGCAGCCTGAGGGAACAGCCCCAGCATTTT.

The chain uses TRBV9 and TRBJ2-7; the D is unclear. Trimming took 2 bases from V and 0 from J, leaving 6 bases between them. The germline V gene encodes CDR1 SGDLS and CDR2 YYNGEE. The CDR3 runs 13 residues. CDR3 DNA: TGTGCCAGCAGCGTTGGCAGCTCCTACGAGCAGTACTTC. It codes for CASSVGSSYEQYF.

This clone was found a few times. The V call is TRBV5-1, the J call TRBJ2-7; 10 bases align to TRBD1. With V trimmed by 5 bases and J by 2 bases, 13 bases remained unmatched. Per the germline V gene, CDR1 is SGHRS and CDR2 is YFSETQ. This CDR3 region has 17 residues. The CDR3 nucleotides are TGCGCCAGCAGACAGACAGGGGGCATAATATCCACCTACGAGCAGTACTTC. It codes for CASRQTGGIISTYEQYF.

V is TRBV28 and J is TRBJ2-6; a weak D match, TRBD2 (5 bases). Germline lookup yields CDR1 MDHEN and CDR2 SYDVKM. The ends were cut back, 5 bases at V and 4 bases at J, with 9 bases in the middle. The CDR3 runs 14 residues. CDR3 residues: CASSEGTGANVLTF. CDR3 nucleotide sequence: TGTGCCAGCAGTGAGGGTACGGGGGCCAACGTCCTGACTTTC.

V is TRBV5-4 and J is TRBJ2-5, with 8 bases aligning to TRBD1. Germline CDR1 is SGHNT and CDR2 is YYREEE (reference sequence). The CDR3 is made up of 15 amino acids. The ends lost 0 bases at V and 4 bases at J; junction bases unmatched: 5. The CDR3 loop reads CASSLGDRGRETQYF. The CDR3 region has the DNA TGTGCCAGCAGCTTGGGCGACAGGGGTAGAGAGACCCAGTACTTC.

Here the CDR3 reads CASSLTEFSGANVLTF. The CDR3 DNA reads as TGTGCCAGCAGCTTGACTGAGTTCTCTGGGGCCAACGTCCTGACTTTC. V gene TRBV5-5 combines with J gene TRBJ2-6; the D is unclear. CDR1 is SGHKS and CDR2 is YYEKEE in the germline V gene (reference sequence). Trimming removed 1 base at V and 0 bases at J, with 8 bases between. The CDR3 runs 16 residues.

The chain uses TRBV4-2 and TRBJ2-1; D gene ambiguous. The V end was cut by 4 bases, the J end by 7 bases, with 14 bases between. Germline loops: CDR1 LGHNA, CDR2 YNFKEQ. This CDR3 is built from 14 residues. The CDR3 region has the DNA TGTGCCAGCAGCCTGAGCACTCCCCCAAATGAGCAGTTCTTC. Translation: CASSLSTPPNEQFF.

The chain recombines TRBV18 with TRBJ2-2; possibly TRBD2 for D (5 bases). This CDR3 spans 15 amino acids. The V end was cut by 3 bases, the J end by 7 bases, with 15 bases between. Germline values: CDR1 KGHSH, CDR2 LQKENI. The CDR3 sequence: CASSPGEEALGELFF. For the CDR3, the DNA is TGTGCCAGCTCACCCGGAGAGGAGGCCCTCGGGGAGCTGTTTTTT.

The chain has TRBV13 and TRBJ2-7, with D perhaps matching TRBD1 (6 bases). The CDR3 has 13 amino acids. Trimming left V 4 bases short and J 1 base short, with 8 bases between. Germline assignment: CDR1 PRHDT and CDR2 FYEKMQ (reference sequence). CDR3 sequence reads: CASSSTGSYEQYF. The CDR3 nucleotides read TGTGCCAGCAGCTCCACAGGGTCCTACGAGCAGTACTTC.

V usage is TRBV28 and J usage is TRBJ1-2; maybe TRBD1 (6 bases). The CDR3 is 13 amino acids. V was trimmed by 10 bases and J by 4 bases, leaving 16 bases between them. Looked up from germline, CDR1 is MDHEN and CDR2 is SYDVKM. CDR3 sequence (DNA): TGTGCCATCGAAAGCCCGGACAGCTATGGCTACACCTTC. Its translation is CAIESPDSYGYTF.

CDR3 in amino acids: CASSPTGSGNTIYF. CDR3 coding DNA: TGTGCCAGCAGTCCCACAGGATCAGGAAACACCATATATTTT. The chain is built from TRBV6-5 and TRBJ1-3; the D gene is possibly TRBD1 (5 bases). This CDR3 has 14 residues. From germline, CDR1 is MNHEY and CDR2 SVGAGI. With 5 bases removed from V and 4 bases from J, the gap between germline ends came to 12 bases.

The chain is built from TRBV7-9 and TRBJ1-3; possibly TRBD1 for D (5 bases). V lost 7 bases to trimming and J lost 7 bases, with 11 bases between them. Germline V CDR1 and CDR2: SEHNR, FQNEAQ (reference sequence). The CDR3 runs 12 residues. CDR3 in amino acids: CASIQGGNTIYF. The CDR3 DNA sequence: TGTGCCAGCATCCAGGGAGGTAACACCATATATTTT.

DNA of the CDR3: TGTGCCAGCAGCGGAGTGGAAAACGGGGATACGCAGTATTTT. Its protein is CASSGVENGDTQYF. The V call is TRBV5-5, the J call TRBJ2-3; D gene uncertain. CDR3 length: 14 residues. Trimming pared 4 bases from V and 6 bases from J, leaving 15 bases between. Per the germline V gene, CDR1 is SGHKS and CDR2 is YYEKEE (reference sequence).

The chain uses TRBV4-2 and TRBJ2-2, with 8 bases lining up with TRBD2. The length of the CDR3 is 14 residues. The junction had 7 bases not matched to a gene; V was cut back by 8 bases and J by 5 bases. The germline CDR1 and CDR2 sequences are LGHNA and YNFKEQ. CDR3 region: CASVGTSRTGELFF. The DNA of the CDR3 is TGTGCCAGCGTTGGGACTAGTCGGACCGGGGAGCTGTTTTTT.

In DNA form, the CDR3 reads TGTGCCAGCAGGGGACTAGCGGAAACGAACACCGGGGAGCTGTTTTTT. Amino acid sequence: CASRGLAETNTGELFF. J is TRBJ2-2 and V is TRBV27; TRBD2 matches 11 bases. Germline V gene lookup returns CDR1 MNHEY and CDR2 SMNVEV (reference sequence). The ends lost 6 bases at V and 0 bases at J; junction bases unmatched: 3. The length of the CDR3 is 16 residues.

This rearrangement joins TRBV19 to TRBJ2-1; 9 bases are shared with TRBD2. Germline trimming cut 6 bases from V and 9 bases from J; bases unmatched to any gene: 9. Germline loops: CDR1 LNHDA, CDR2 SQIVND (reference sequence). The CDR3 loop spans 14 amino acids. CDR3 region: CASRWLAGRSEQFF. For the CDR3, the DNA is TGTGCCAGTAGATGGCTAGCGGGAAGGAGTGAGCAGTTCTTC.

This rearrangement joins TRBV7-8 to TRBJ2-7; 7 positions agree with TRBD2. The CDR3 is 14 amino acids. CDR1 is SGHVS and CDR2 is FQNEAQ in the germline V gene. The junction had 8 bases not matched to a gene; V was cut back by 5 bases and J by 4 bases. The DNA for the CDR3 is TGTGCCAGCAGCCCGCGGGGGTCTACTTACGAGCAGTACTTC. Residues: CASSPRGSTYEQYF.